Following are 3 T cell receptor beta chains from one sample sequenced in a study of T cell responses to AZD1222 COVID-19 vaccine. The data were produced by immunoSEQ multiplex PCR, yet TCRdb's version contains in-frame clones alone and is incomplete. In the table there are some 200,000 clones, 88% of which are singletons. The material was peripheral blood, obtained 28 days after the second AZD1222 dose. The receptors here all came from an adult who received the AZD1222 COVID-19 vaccine.

This rearrangement joins TRBV28 to TRBJ2-7; 10 bases align to TRBD2. CDR3 size: 15 residues. Germline values: CDR1 MDHEN, CDR2 SYDVKM. V was pared by 8 bases and J by 4 bases, with 11 bases of the junction left unmatched. DNA of the CDR3: TGTGCCAGCTCCCCTCGGCTAGCGGGAGTTTACGAGCAGTACTTC. It is translated as CASSPRLAGVYEQYF.

In this sample, this clone turned up once. The chain uses TRBV7-2 and TRBJ2-1; TRBD1 is a possible D gene (7 bases). Germline V gene data show CDR1 as SGHTA and CDR2 as FQGNSA. The CDR3 spans 17 residues. The germline V and J ends were trimmed by 1 base and 6 bases, with 19 bases remaining between them. CDR3 region: CASSLGPGGGGGNEQFF. The CDR3 DNA sequence: TGTGCCAGCAGCTTAGGACCAGGGGGAGGAGGTGGCAATGAGCAGTTCTTC.

The rearrangement links TRBV27 to TRBJ2-3, with 7 bases fitting TRBD1. This CDR3 region has 14 residues. Trimming took 2 bases from V and 4 from J; bases not matched to a gene: 3. CDR1 MNHEY and CDR2 SMNVEV come from the germline V gene (reference sequence). The CDR3 sequence: CASSLIQGPDTQYF. CDR3 DNA: TGTGCCAGCAGTTTAATACAGGGGCCAGATACGCAGTATTTT.